These 8 T cell receptor beta chains were all obtained from the same sample, sequenced in a study of blood T cell repertoires in COVID-19 (TCRdb year 2020). Library prep was done by the immunoSEQ multiplex PCR assay. In TCRdb, the immuneACCESS table is reduced to in-frame sequences with V and J assigned. These tables do not hold every clone; where another copy was compared, an unresolved V gene accounts for under half, and the others remain unexplained. This sample has some 240,000 clones in its table, and 75% to 90% of those were observed once. The ten biggest clones cover approximately 5.6% of the sample. Specimen: peripheral blood. Receptors originate from a woman in her seventies with COVID-19, enrolled during active disease.

The chain carries TRBV10-2 and TRBJ1-2; 9 bases match TRBD1. The CDR3 consists of 14 residues. V was pared by 9 bases and J by 5 bases, with 10 bases of the junction left unmatched. Germline-derived CDR1 and CDR2 are WSHSY and SAAADI. The CDR3 sequence: CASSEDRGGYGYTF. CDR3 nucleotides: TGCGCCAGTAGCGAGGACAGGGGAGGATATGGCTACACCTTC.

The gene calls are TRBV19 and TRBJ2-1; D is uncertain. Germline values: CDR1 LNHDA, CDR2 SQIVND (reference sequence). Trimming left V 1 base short and J 0 bases short, with 13 bases between. The CDR3 totals 17 residues. The CDR3 DNA reads TGTGCCAGTAGTATAGTACTCCGTGCGAGCTCCTACAATGAGCAGTTCTTC. This translates into CASSIVLRASSYNEQFF.

J is TRBJ2-2 and V is TRBV3-1 (or the pseudogene TRBV3-2); no reliable D call. Germline loops: CDR1 LGHDT, CDR2 YNNKEL (reference sequence). The length of the CDR3 is 13 residues. V was clipped by 6 bases and J by 2 bases, with 7 bases between them. The CDR3 sequence: CASSMSNTGELFF. CDR3 coding DNA: TGTGCCAGCAGTATGTCTAACACCGGGGAGCTGTTTTTT.

In DNA, the CDR3 is TGTGCCAGCAGACCAGCGGGAGGAGGTAACAATGAGCAGTTCTTC. It yields the protein CASRPAGGGNNEQFF. This sequence joins TRBV7-2 and TRBJ2-1; 9 positions agree with TRBD2. CDR3 length: 15 amino acids. Germline assignment: CDR1 SGHTA and CDR2 FQGNSA. The junction had 8 bases not matched to a gene; V was cut back by 6 bases and J by 5 bases. The full variable domain, in which reference TRBV7-2 and TRBJ2-1 provide the parts outside the CDR3, is GAGVSQSPSNKVTEKGKDVELRCDPISGHTALYWYRQSLGQGLEFLIYFQGNSAPDKSGLPSDRFSAERTGGSVSTLTIQRTQQEDSAVYLCASRPAGGGNNEQFFGPGTRLTVL.

The V gene is TRBV27, the J gene TRBJ2-7; 12 nucleotides agree with TRBD2. The length of the CDR3 is 16 residues. V was pared by 5 bases and J by 3 bases, with 8 bases of the junction left unmatched. Per the germline V gene, CDR1 is MNHEY and CDR2 is SMNVEV (reference sequence). CDR3 in amino acids: CASSLAGGPSSYEQYF. CDR3 nucleotide sequence: TGTGCCAGCAGTCTAGCGGGAGGGCCCTCTAGCTACGAGCAGTACTTC.

This clone was counted between two and nine times. The chain recombines TRBV2 with TRBJ1-5; 7 positions match TRBD1. The V and J ends lost 7 bases and 4 bases, in that order; junction bases with no gene match: 7. Per germline, CDR1 SNHLY and CDR2 FYNNEI. CDR3 length: 14 residues. CDR3 in amino acids: CASTEEDRNQPQHF. CDR3 DNA sequence: TGTGCCAGCACCGAGGAGGACAGGAATCAGCCCCAGCATTTT.

V and J are TRBV6-2 or TRBV6-3 and TRBJ2-7, with 10 bases matching TRBD2. J lost 3 bases, V lost 0 bases, and 5 bases had no gene match. CDR3 length: 16 residues. In germline, CDR1 is MNHEY, CDR2 SVGEGT. CDR3 nucleotides: TGTGCCAGCAGTTACTCTCCTAGCGGGAGTATCTACGAGCAGTACTTC. Its protein is CASSYSPSGSIYEQYF.

This clone was found once. This rearrangement joins TRBV15 to TRBJ2-1; 7 positions match TRBD2. Germline V gene data show CDR1 as LNHNV and CDR2 as YYDKDF (reference sequence). The CDR3 spans 16 residues. Trimming removed 3 bases from V and 7 bases from J; junction bases left unmatched: 12. The CDR3 sequence: CATSRAGVLGVNEQFF. The CDR3 DNA reads TGTGCCACCAGCAGGGCGGGAGTACTTGGGGTAAATGAGCAGTTCTTC.